These 4 T cell receptor beta chains share one sample of origin, sequenced in a study of beta chain features in type 1 diabetes. Expressed TCRB transcripts got sequenced, as all isolated RNA was reverse transcribed. This table comes from immunoSEQ multiplex PCR, and its TCRdb copy is limited to in-frame clones, with some not included. The table lists 330,000 or so clones, about 20% of them singletons, with roughly 0.045% in the top ten. Material: naive CD4+ T cells from blood. These receptors were obtained from a young woman in good health.

The rearrangement uses TRBV5-1 and TRBJ2-1, with 10 bases fitting TRBD2. In germline, CDR1 is SGHRS, CDR2 YFSETQ. Trimming removed 4 bases from V and 8 bases from J; junction bases left unmatched: 9. This CDR3 is 15 amino acids long. The CDR3 reads CASSVTSGRWDEQFF. In DNA form, the CDR3 reads TGCGCCAGCAGCGTGACTAGCGGGCGGTGGGATGAGCAGTTCTTC.

This clone has just a few counts. The J gene is TRBJ1-4, the V gene TRBV29-1; a possible D gene is TRBD1 (6 bases). V lost 4 bases and J 3 bases, leaving 9 bases between the germline ends. The germline gives CDR1 SQVTM, CDR2 ANQGSEA. The CDR3 spans 13 residues. The CDR3 DNA sequence: TGCAGCGTTGTAGGACAGCCTAATGAAAAACTGTTTTTT. Its protein product is CSVVGQPNEKLFF.

V and J are TRBV6-5 and TRBJ1-2, with TRBD1 identical over 7 bases. V lost 6 bases, J lost 2 bases, and 3 bases stayed unmatched. Germline values: CDR1 MNHEY, CDR2 SVGAGI. This CDR3 contains 13 residues. For the CDR3, the DNA is TGTGCCAGCAGGTTGACAGGGAACTATGGCTACACCTTC. Encoded protein: CASRLTGNYGYTF.

In its sample, this clone was seen a few times. The rearrangement uses TRBV30 and TRBJ2-2; D unresolved. CDR3 length: 13 amino acids. V dropped 5 bases and J dropped 3 bases, with 10 bases sitting between them. Germline values: CDR1 GTSNPN, CDR2 SVGIG (reference sequence). The CDR3 reads CAWGQEYTGELFF. The CDR3 DNA follows: TGTGCCTGGGGCCAGGAATACACCGGGGAGCTGTTTTTT.